This T cell receptor (beta chain) was identified during a study of CD8+ T cells in alopecia areata. Overall study: Donors of skin were C3H/HeJ mice aged roughly 6-12 months with spontaneous alopecia, and recipients were approximately 7-11-week-old female C3H/HeJ mice.

The V and J ends lost 5 bases and 0 bases, in that order; junction bases with no gene match: 5. Per the germline V gene, CDR1 is NSHNY and CDR2 is SYGAGN. This CDR3 is 15 amino acids long. Following RNA extraction, reverse transcription yielded cDNA that acted as the sequencing template. The assay was immunoSEQ multiplex PCR, and TCRdb's table has in-frame clones only and misses some. The sample presents around 110,000 clones, none singletons. Comment on this clone: Any gene name here is a mouse gene name. Read coverage stops 4 residues before the CDR3 terminus; the germline J gene supplies the remainder.

This clonotype originated in a C3H/HeJ mouse with alopecia areata. Mouse strain MHC haplotype: H2-k. The chain carries TRBV13-1 and TRBJ2-7; 10 bases match TRBD2. Sequenced material: lesional skin. The CDR3 sequence is CASRRLGGFSYEQYF. The part of the CDR3 DNA that was read is TGTGCCAGCAGGCGACTGGGGGGCTTCTCCTAT.